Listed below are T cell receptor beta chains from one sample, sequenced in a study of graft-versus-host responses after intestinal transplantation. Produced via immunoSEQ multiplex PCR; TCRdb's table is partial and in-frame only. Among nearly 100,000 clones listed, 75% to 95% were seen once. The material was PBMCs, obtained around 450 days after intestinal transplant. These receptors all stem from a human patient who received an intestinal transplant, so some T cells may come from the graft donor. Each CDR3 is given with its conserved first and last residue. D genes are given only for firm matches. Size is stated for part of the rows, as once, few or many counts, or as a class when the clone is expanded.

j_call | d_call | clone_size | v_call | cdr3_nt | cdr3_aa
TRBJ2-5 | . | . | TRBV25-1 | TGTGCCAGCAGGAGCTATGATAAGGAGACCCAGTACTTC | CASRSYDKETQYF
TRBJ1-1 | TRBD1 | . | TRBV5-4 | TGTGCCAGCAGCTTGGGAGGACAGGGGGTGAACACTGAAGCTTTCTTT | CASSLGGQGVNTEAFF
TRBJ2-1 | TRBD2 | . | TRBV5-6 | TGTGCCAGCAGCTTCGGGCTAGCGGGGTGGGGTGAGCAGTTCTTC | CASSFGLAGWGEQFF
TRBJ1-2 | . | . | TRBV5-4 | TGTGCCAGCAGCTTGGCCCCGGGGGATATTTACGGCTACACCTTC | CASSLAPGDIYGYTF
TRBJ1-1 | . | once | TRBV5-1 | TGCGCCAGCAGGACAGATTTGAACACTGAAGCTTTCTTT | CASRTDLNTEAFF
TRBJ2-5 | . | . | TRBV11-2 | TGTGCCAGCAGCTGGGTAGGGGAGCAGTACTTC | CASSWVGEQYF
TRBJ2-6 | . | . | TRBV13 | TGTGCCAGCAGCTTAGGTCCGGGAATATCTGGGGCCAACGTCCTGACTTTC | CASSLGPGISGANVLTF
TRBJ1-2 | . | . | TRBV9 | TGTGCCAGCAGCGTGGCCCTTGACAGATATGGCTACACCTTC | CASSVALDRYGYTF
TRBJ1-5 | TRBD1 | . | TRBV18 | TGTGCCAGCTCACCCGGGACAGTAAATCAGCCCCAGCATTTT | CASSPGTVNQPQHF
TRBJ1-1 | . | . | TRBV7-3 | TGTGCCAGCAGCCAACAGGGGAACACTGAAGCTTTCTTT | CASSQQGNTEAFF
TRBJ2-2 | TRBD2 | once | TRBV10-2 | TGCGCCAGCAGTGAGGGAGCGGGGGGGCTCAACGGGGAGCTGTTTTTT | CASSEGAGGLNGELFF
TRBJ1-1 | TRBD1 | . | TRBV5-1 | TGCGCCAGCAGCTCCACAGGGGGCGCCCGTGAAGCTTTCTTT | CASSSTGGAREAFF
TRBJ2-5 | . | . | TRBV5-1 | TGCGCCAGCAGCTTGGCAGTAGCCCTAGAGACCCAGTACTTC | CASSLAVALETQYF
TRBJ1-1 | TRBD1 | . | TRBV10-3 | TGTGCCACGGGACAGGGGGTCACTGAAGCTTTCTTT | CATGQGVTEAFF
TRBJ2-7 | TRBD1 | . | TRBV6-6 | TGTGCCAGCAGTTATAGGGACAGGGGGGGCTACGAGCAGTACTTC | CASSYRDRGGYEQYF
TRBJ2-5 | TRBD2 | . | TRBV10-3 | TGTGCCATCAGTGATCCGGGGGGGCCTGGGGAGACCCAGTACTTC | CAISDPGGPGETQYF
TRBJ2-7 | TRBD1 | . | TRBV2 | TGTGCCAGCAGGGGGGACAGGGGTTGGGACGAGCAGTACTTC | CASRGDRGWDEQYF
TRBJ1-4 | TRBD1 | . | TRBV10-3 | TGTGCCATCAGTGAGTCGAAAACAGGGGGTGAAGAAAAACTGTTTTTT | CAISESKTGGEEKLFF
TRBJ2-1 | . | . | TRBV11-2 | TGTGCCAGCAGCTTGTTGGCGGATGAGCAGTTCTTC | CASSLLADEQFF
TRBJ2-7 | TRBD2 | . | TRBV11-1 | TGTGCCAGCAGCTTACAGGGTAGCGGGGTGAGATCCTACGAGCAGTACTTC | CASSLQGSGVRSYEQYF
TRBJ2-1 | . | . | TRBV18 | TGTGCCAGCTCACCCAGCGTTGAGCAGTTCTTC | CASSPSVEQFF
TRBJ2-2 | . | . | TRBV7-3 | TGTGCCAGCAGCCCTCTAGGAGGGGGCACCGGGGAGCTGTTTTTT | CASSPLGGGTGELFF
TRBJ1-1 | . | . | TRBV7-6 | TGTGCCAGCAGCTTTCTGGACGGTAACACTGAAGCTTTCTTT | CASSFLDGNTEAFF
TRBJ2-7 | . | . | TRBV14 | TGTGCCAGCAGCCAAGCGGGGAATGGCTACGAGCAGTACTTC | CASSQAGNGYEQYF
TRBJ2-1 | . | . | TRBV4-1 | TGCGCCAGCAGCCAAGCTCGCGGTCGGGGGTATGGGAATGAGCAGTTCTTC | CASSQARGRGYGNEQFF
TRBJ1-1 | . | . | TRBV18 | TGTGCCAGCTCACCAGGAGGGGAGTATCGGGCTTTCTTT | CASSPGGEYRAFF